Below are 6 T cell receptor beta chains sequenced from a single sample in a study of metastatic and nonmetastatic thyroid tumors (dated by TCRdb to the early 2020s). Library creation used PCR. The sequencing machine was an Illumina HiSeq 4000. In-frame beta chains were kept once TCRdb had trimmed the public reads at Q25 with fastp and called clones with MiXCR. This sample gives about 24,000 clones in total; roughly 13% of them show up just once. Around an eighth of the sample is held by the ten biggest clonotypes. None of the patients had been given any treatment before thyroid surgery. Input material: blood. The receptor set was obtained from a female donor with papillary thyroid cancer or a benign thyroid nodule (not recorded which). Some clones in this sample may be carry-over from other donors' samples.

This clone has only a few counts. A much larger clone lies one base from this, so it may be a read error. The same CDR3 arises from other DNA sequences in this sample as well. V gene TRBV7-7 combines with J gene TRBJ2-3; D might be TRBD1 (5 bases). The CDR3 length is 16 residues. The germline V gene has CDR1 SSHAT and CDR2 FNYEAQ (reference sequence). This CDR3 is CASSPSDTYGTDTQYF. The DNA for the CDR3 is TGTGCTAGCAGCCCCTCGGACACCTATGGAACGGATACGCAGTATTTT.

This clone was counted many times. The chain links TRBV14 to TRBJ2-7; D might be TRBD2 (5 bases). Germline-derived CDR1 and CDR2 are SGHDN and FVKESK. The CDR3 runs 14 residues. Between the trimmed V and J ends, which lost 4 bases and 4 bases, there was a span of 14 bases. In DNA, the CDR3 is TGTGCCAGCAGCCTCCGAACGGGGTGGTACGAGCAGTACTTC. Translated: CASSLRTGWYEQYF.

This clone came up many times. This sequence joins TRBV7-2 and TRBJ2-6; D is uncertain. From germline, CDR1 is SGHTA and CDR2 FQGNSA. Trimming stripped 1 base from V and 3 bases from J, with 4 bases between. The CDR3 extends over 14 amino acids. CDR3 nucleotide sequence: TGTGCCAGCAGCTTAGACTATGGGGCCAACGTCCTGACTTTC. This encodes CASSLDYGANVLTF.

This clone occurred many times. This chain links TRBV7-8 with TRBJ2-1; 10 bases match TRBD1. J lost 8 bases, V lost 5 bases, and 9 bases had no gene match. The CDR3 covers 15 residues. Germline lookup yields CDR1 SGHVS and CDR2 FQNEAQ. DNA for the CDR3: TGTGCCAGCAGCGCGGGACAGGGGCTTAGGTATGAGCAGTTCTTC. It yields the protein CASSAGQGLRYEQFF. Using reference TRBV7-8 and TRBJ2-1 for the parts outside the CDR3, the full variable domain is GAGVSQSPRYKVAKRGQDVALRCDPISGHVSLFWYQQALGQGPEFLTYFQNEAQLDKSGLPSDRFFAERPEGSVSTLKIQRTQQEDSAVYLCASSAGQGLRYEQFFGPGTRLTVL.

This clone was observed many times. The chain combines TRBV18 with TRBJ1-5; a possible D gene is TRBD1 (5 bases). This CDR3 has 14 amino acids. V was cut by 2 bases and J by 3 bases, with 8 bases left in between. The germline gives CDR1 KGHSH, CDR2 LQKENI. CDR3 sequence reads: CASSPDGANQPQHF. In nucleotides, the CDR3 is TGTGCCAGCTCACCAGACGGGGCCAATCAGCCCCAGCATTTT.

This clone was seen many times. The V call is TRBV6-5, the J call TRBJ1-5, with D unclear. The CDR3 extends over 16 amino acids. Germline CDR1 MNHEY, CDR2 SVGAGI. V was trimmed by 0 bases and J by 2 bases, leaving 11 bases between them. CDR3 sequence (DNA): TGTGCCAGCAGTTACTCTCCCCCGCAAGGCAATCAGCCCCAGCATTTT. This encodes CASSYSPPQGNQPQHF.